These T cell receptor beta chains were read from a single sample in a study of vaccination and CD4 T cells after COVID-19. Via MiXCR, TCRdb re-called the PCR reads, giving one row per CDR3 protein. Of about 11,000 distinct CDR3 sequences listed, about 30% are singletons. Their target antigens are unknown. The sample was CD4+ T cells from blood, cultured in vitro, taken after SARS-CoV-2 vaccination. The receptors were sampled from a human donor who had recovered from COVID-19. The CDR3 runs from the conserved cysteine through the conserved F or W. A D gene is named only where the DNA matches it firmly. Clone sizes are given selectively: once, few, many, or a class where the clone is expanded.

>few|TRBV20-1|TRBJ1-5|.
CSAGRGLHQPQHF
TGCAGTGCTGGCCGGGGCCTTCATCAGCCCCAGCATTTT
>.|TRBV29-1|TRBJ1-1|.
CSVAAQNTEAFF
TGCAGCGTTGCAGCCCAGAACACTGAAGCTTTCTTT
>.|TRBV11-2|TRBJ2-7|TRBD2
CASSLDFTSGGYEQYF
TGTGCCAGCAGCTTAGATTTTACTAGCGGGGGATACGAGCAGTACTTC
>few|TRBV6-2/TRBV6-3|TRBJ1-2|TRBD1
CASSYVDRDYGYTF
TGTGCCAGCAGTTACGTGGACAGGGACTATGGCTACACCTTC
>.|TRBV18|TRBJ1-2|TRBD1
CASSPGQGGLISDGYTF
TGTGCCAGCTCACCGGGACAGGGAGGCCTGATTTCGGATGGCTACACCTTC
>few|TRBV28|TRBJ2-3|TRBD2
CASSPGTSGLSTDTQYF
TGTGCCAGCAGTCCCGGGACTAGCGGATTGAGCACAGATACGCAGTATTTT
>.|TRBV7-2|TRBJ2-7|TRBD2
CASSPGTSGTYEQYF
TGTGCCAGCAGTCCAGGGACTAGCGGGACCTACGAGCAGTACTTC
>.|TRBV6-2/TRBV6-3|TRBJ1-1|TRBD1
CASSAMGQGASEAFF
TGTGCCAGCAGTGCCATGGGGCAGGGGGCATCTGAAGCTTTCTTT
>.|TRBV19|TRBJ1-1|.
CASSIPRGGTGTEAFF
TGTGCCAGTAGTATCCCTAGGGGGGGAACGGGCACTGAAGCTTTCTTT
>.|TRBV20-1|TRBJ2-4|TRBD1
CSARADRDYAKNIQYF
TGCAGTGCTAGGGCAGACAGGGATTATGCCAAAAACATTCAGTACTTC
>.|TRBV7-9|TRBJ2-2|TRBD2
CASSWRRGLGTGELFF
TGTGCCAGCAGCTGGCGGCGGGGGTTGGGCACCGGGGAGCTGTTTTTT
>.|TRBV14|TRBJ2-1|.
CASSQDGATGVRLFF
TGTGCCAGCAGCCAAGATGGAGCGACGGGCGTGAGGCTGTTCTTC
>.|TRBV27|TRBJ2-1|.
CASSFPGSSYNEQFF
TGTGCCAGCAGTTTCCCAGGTAGCTCCTACAATGAGCAGTTCTTC
>.|TRBV6-1|TRBJ2-2|TRBD2
CASTRGTSGRGNTGELFF
TGTGCCAGCACAAGAGGGACTAGCGGGAGGGGGAACACCGGGGAGCTGTTTTTT
>few|TRBV6-1|TRBJ1-1|.
CASSRLEGNTEAFF
TGTGCCAGCAGCCGACTGGAGGGGAACACTGAAGCTTTCTTT
>.|TRBV10-3|TRBJ1-3|.
CAIRDQILSGNTIYF
TGTGCCATCAGGGACCAGATTCTCTCTGGAAACACCATATATTTT
>.|TRBV5-6|TRBJ1-2|TRBD1
CASSMTGAGGYTF
TGTGCCAGCAGCATGACAGGGGCTGGTGGCTACACCTTC
>few|TRBV6-1|TRBJ1-5|.
CASSGQVENQPQHF
TGTGCCAGCAGTGGACAGGTTGAAAATCAGCCCCAGCATTTT
>.|TRBV7-2|TRBJ2-7|TRBD2
CASSYSGLGLAGRDEQYF
TGTGCCAGCAGTTATAGCGGCTTAGGACTAGCGGGAAGGGACGAGCAGTACTTC
>.|TRBV28|TRBJ1-1|.
CASSLRDTEAFF
TGTGCCAGCAGTTTACGGGACACTGAAGCTTTCTTT